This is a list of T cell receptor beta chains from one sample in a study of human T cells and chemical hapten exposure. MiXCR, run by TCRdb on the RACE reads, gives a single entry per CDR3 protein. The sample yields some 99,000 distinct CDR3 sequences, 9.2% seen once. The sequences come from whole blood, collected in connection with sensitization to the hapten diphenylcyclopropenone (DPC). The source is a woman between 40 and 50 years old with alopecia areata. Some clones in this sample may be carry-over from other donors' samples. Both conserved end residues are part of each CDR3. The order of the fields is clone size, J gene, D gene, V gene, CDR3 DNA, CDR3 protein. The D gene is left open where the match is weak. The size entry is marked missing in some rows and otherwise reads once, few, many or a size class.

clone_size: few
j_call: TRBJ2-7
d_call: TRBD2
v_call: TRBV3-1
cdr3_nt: TGTGCCAGCAGCCCCCCGGGACTAGCGGGGGCCTACGAGCAGTACTTC
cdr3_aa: CASSPPGLAGAYEQYF

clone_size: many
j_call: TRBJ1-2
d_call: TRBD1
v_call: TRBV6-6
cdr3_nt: TGTGCCAGCAGCCCCGGCCAGGGGGTTAGCTTGGCATATGGCTACACCTTC
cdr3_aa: CASSPGQGVSLAYGYTF

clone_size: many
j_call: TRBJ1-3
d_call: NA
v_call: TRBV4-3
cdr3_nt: TGCGCCAGCAGCCAGGAGCACTCTGGAAACACCATATATTTT
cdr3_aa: CASSQEHSGNTIYF

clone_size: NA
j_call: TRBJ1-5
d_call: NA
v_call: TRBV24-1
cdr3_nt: TGTGCCACCAGTGATCGGATTAATCAGCCCCAGCATTTT
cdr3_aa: CATSDRINQPQHF

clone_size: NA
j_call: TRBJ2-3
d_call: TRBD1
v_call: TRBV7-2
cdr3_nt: TGTGCCAGCAGCTTAGGAGGGACAGGATCAGGGGATACGCAGTATTTT
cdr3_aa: CASSLGGTGSGDTQYF

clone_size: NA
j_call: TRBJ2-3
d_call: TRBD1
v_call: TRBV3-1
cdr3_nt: TGTGCCAGCAGCCACGAGGGGGCCGGCCCAGATACGCAGTATTTT
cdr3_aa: CASSHEGAGPDTQYF

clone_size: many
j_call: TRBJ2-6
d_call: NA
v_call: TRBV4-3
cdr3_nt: TGCGCCAGCAGCCAAGAATTACAGGGAGTCTCTGGGGCCAACGTCCTGACTTTC
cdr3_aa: CASSQELQGVSGANVLTF

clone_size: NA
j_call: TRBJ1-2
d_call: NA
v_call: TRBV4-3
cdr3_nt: TGCGCCAGCAGCCATCCGCAGGCAGGGGACTATGGCTACACCTTC
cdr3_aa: CASSHPQAGDYGYTF

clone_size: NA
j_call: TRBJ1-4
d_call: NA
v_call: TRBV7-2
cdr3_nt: TGTGCCAGCAGCTTCTATCGGGATGAAAAACTGTTTTTT
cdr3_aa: CASSFYRDEKLFF

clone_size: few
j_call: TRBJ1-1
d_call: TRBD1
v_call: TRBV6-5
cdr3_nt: TGTGCCAGCAGAGGGACAGGGTCTGGGTCCACTGAAGCTTTCTTT
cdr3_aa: CASRGTGSGSTEAFF

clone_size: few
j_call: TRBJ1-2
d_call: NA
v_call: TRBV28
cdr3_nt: TGTGCCAGCAGCTCCGGGGACGCCCGCTATGGCTACACCTTC
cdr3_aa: CASSSGDARYGYTF

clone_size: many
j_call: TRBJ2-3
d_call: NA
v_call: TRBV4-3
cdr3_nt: TGCGCCAGCAGCCAAGTCCTACTTAGCACAGATACGCAGTATTTT
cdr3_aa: CASSQVLLSTDTQYF

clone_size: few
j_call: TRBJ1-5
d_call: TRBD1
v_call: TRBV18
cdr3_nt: TGTGCCAGCTCACCCAGCGTCCAGGGGGAAAATCAGCCCCAGCATTTT
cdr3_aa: CASSPSVQGENQPQHF

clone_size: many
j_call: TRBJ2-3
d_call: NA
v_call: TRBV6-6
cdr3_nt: TGTGCCAGCACCGACGGGCTACCAGATACGCAGTATTTT
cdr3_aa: CASTDGLPDTQYF

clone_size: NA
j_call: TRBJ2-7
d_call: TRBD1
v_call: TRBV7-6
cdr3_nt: TGTGCCAGCAGCTTAGGGGACAGGGGGACCCCGTCCGAGCAGTACTTC
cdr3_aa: CASSLGDRGTPSEQYF

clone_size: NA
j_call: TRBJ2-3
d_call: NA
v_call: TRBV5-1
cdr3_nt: TGCGCCAGCAGCTCATTACCGGGCCTCGCGGGAGATACGCAGTATTTT
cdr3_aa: CASSSLPGLAGDTQYF